The rows below give T cell receptor beta chains drawn from one sample of a study of shared clonotypes between healthy human individuals. This table comes from immunoSEQ multiplex PCR, and its TCRdb copy is limited to in-frame clones, with some not included. Of some 690,000 clones in the sample, about 90% were seen once. The sequencing sample was made of memory CD8+ T cells from PBMCs. The receptors originated from a young man in good health. Some clones in this sample may be carry-over from other donors' samples. Each CDR3 is given with its conserved first and last residue. Each record gives: V gene, clone size, D gene, J gene, CDR3 DNA, CDR3 protein. A D gene is named only where the DNA matches it firmly. The size field is filled for only some rows; it gives once, few, many or a size class.

TRBV6-5,-,TRBD2,TRBJ2-7,TGTGCCAGCAGTGAGACTAGCGGCTACGAGCAGTACTTC,CASSETSGYEQYF
TRBV5-6,-,TRBD1,TRBJ1-5,TGTGCCAGCAGCTTAAAACAGGGGTTGGATCAGCCCCAGCATTTT,CASSLKQGLDQPQHF
TRBV19,-,-,TRBJ2-1,TGTGCCAGTAGCCTGGGCAGAGCCCTCATTTTGGATGAGCAGTTCTTC,CASSLGRALILDEQFF
TRBV25-1,-,TRBD1,TRBJ2-7,TGTGCCAGCAGTGAGCTAGGGACAGGGTACGAGCAGTACTTC,CASSELGTGYEQYF
TRBV19,-,-,TRBJ1-4,TGTGCCAGTAGTATACCCCTCTACAAGATAACTAATGAAAAACTGTTTTTT,CASSIPLYKITNEKLFF
TRBV5-4,-,-,TRBJ2-2,TGTGCCAGCAGCCAACCGGGAAGCGGGGAGCTGTTTTTT,CASSQPGSGELFF
TRBV27,-,TRBD2,TRBJ2-7,TGTGCCAGCAGTTTATCCCCCGGGACTAGCTCCTACGAGCAGTACTTC,CASSLSPGTSSYEQYF
TRBV27,few,-,TRBJ1-2,TGTGCCAGCAGTTCGATCTGGGGGACACAGGATGGCTACACCTTC,CASSSIWGTQDGYTF
TRBV7-9,once,-,TRBJ1-5,TGTGCCAGCAGCTTGGAGAATCAGCCCCAGCATTTT,CASSLENQPQHF
TRBV6-5,-,TRBD1,TRBJ1-4,TGTGCCAGCAGTAAGGGACAGGGTGAAAAACTGTTTTTT,CASSKGQGEKLFF
TRBV27,-,TRBD1,TRBJ1-1,TGTGCCAGCAGACAACAGGGGGCTGAAGCTTTCTTT,CASRQQGAEAFF
TRBV4-3,once,TRBD2,TRBJ2-4,TGCGCCAGCAGCCAGGGCCTAGCGGGAGAACAGAAAAACATTCAGTACTTC,CASSQGLAGEQKNIQYF
TRBV18,-,TRBD1,TRBJ1-1,TGTGCCAGCTCACCCCCAGGGGGGGTGGGCACTGAAGCTTTCTTT,CASSPPGGVGTEAFF
TRBV7-9,once,-,TRBJ2-3,TGTGCCAGCAGCGTCCCCACCACAGATACGCAGTATTTT,CASSVPTTDTQYF
TRBV6-4,many,-,TRBJ1-1,TGTGCCAGCAGCCCAGGGCCGGAGAACACTGAAGCTTTCTTT,CASSPGPENTEAFF
TRBV9,few,-,TRBJ2-7,TGTGCCAGCAGCCCCGAGGGGGGGGTGGCCTCCTACGAGCAGTACTTC,CASSPEGGVASYEQYF
TRBV27,-,TRBD1,TRBJ2-7,TGTGCCAGCAGACGGGACAGGGTGGCCGAGCAGTACTTC,CASRRDRVAEQYF
TRBV7-9,-,TRBD2,TRBJ2-3,TGTGCCAGCAGCTCCTGGCGGGAGGGCGGCACAGATACGCAGTATTTT,CASSSWREGGTDTQYF
TRBV11-1,-,TRBD2,TRBJ2-5,TGTGCCAGCAGCTCAAAACTAGCGGGACACCAAGAGACCCAGTACTTC,CASSSKLAGHQETQYF
TRBV6-5,-,TRBD1,TRBJ1-1,TGTGCCAGCAGTTGGGACAGGGCCAACACTGAAGCTTTCTTT,CASSWDRANTEAFF
TRBV9,-,TRBD1,TRBJ2-7,TGTGCCAGCAGCGTAGCAGGGACAGGTAACTACGAGCAGTACTTC,CASSVAGTGNYEQYF
TRBV28,-,TRBD2,TRBJ2-7,TGTGCCAGCAGTTTATTCGGGGCTAGCGGATCCTACGAGCAGTACTTC,CASSLFGASGSYEQYF
TRBV5-6,once,-,TRBJ1-5,TGTGCCAGCAGCTTGGGGCAGGGGCAGCCCCAGCATTTT,CASSLGQGQPQHF
TRBV4-1,once,-,TRBJ2-5,TGCGCCAGCAGCCAAGATAACGGGTATCCTGGGGAAGAGACCCAGTACTTC,CASSQDNGYPGEETQYF
TRBV18,-,-,TRBJ2-1,TGTGCCAGCTCACCCCGGGATCCATTCAATGAGCAGTTCTTC,CASSPRDPFNEQFF
TRBV4-1,-,TRBD1,TRBJ2-7,TGCGCCAGCAGCCAAGGGACAGGGGCTCCCTACGAGCAGTACTTC,CASSQGTGAPYEQYF
TRBV7-8,-,-,TRBJ1-2,TGTGCCAGCAGCCCCACGCGCGTTTTCTATGGCTACACCTTC,CASSPTRVFYGYTF